The table lists the clone carrying this T cell receptor (beta chain) with a count of one. The CDR3 extends over 14 amino acids. Trimming stripped 3 bases from V and 1 base from J, with 6 bases between. The germline gives CDR1 KGHSH, CDR2 LQKENI. Generated by immunoSEQ multiplex PCR, the TCRdb table keeps only in-frame clones and is missing some. The sample shows about 52,000 clones, 80% to 95% of them seen only once. The data stem from a study of T cell changes during pregnancy in multiple sclerosis. The chain links TRBV18 to TRBJ2-2; D remains ambiguous. The clonotype was recovered from a female donor in good health, enrolled as a control in a pregnancy study. Sequencing was performed on CD4+ T cells from peripheral blood mononuclear cells, taken after pregnancy. CDR3 in amino acids: CASSPKRNTGELFF. The CDR3 nucleotides read TGTGCCAGCTCACCCAAGAGGAACACCGGGGAGCTGTTTTTT.